Listed here is a single T cell receptor beta chain. Its specificity is not known. The germline gives CDR1 SGDLS, CDR2 YYNGEE. With 0 bases removed from V and 3 bases from J, the gap between germline ends came to 15 bases. This CDR3 contains 16 residues. Time point noted: baseline, week 1 (first vaccination visit). Treatment in this sample: pre-vaccination baseline after standard-of-care therapy. The donors' diagnosis was new WHO grade 3 or 4 astrocytoma that was IDH1-mutant and ATRX-lost. The sample belongs to a study of a mutant IDH1 vaccine in newly diagnosed glioma. Across the whole study: Therapy received beforehand was radiotherapy, temozolomide, or both, with most patients given both. Whole-study results and caveats: The vaccine induced immune responses, and these occurred in 80% to 95% of patients.

Here immunoSEQ multiplex PCR was the method, and the copy in TCRdb shows in-frame clones only, minus some. The sample gives around 56,000 clones, 75% to 95% of which show up once; roughly 2.5% is in the top ten. The V call is TRBV9, the J call TRBJ1-2; a weak D match, TRBD1 (5 bases). The source of this sequence is a man over 45 with glioma. The specimen comprised PBMCs, sampled from a glioma patient treated with radiotherapy, temozolomide or both. The CDR3 region is CASSVVRLQGHYGYTF. As DNA, the CDR3 is TGTGCCAGCAGCGTAGTGAGGTTGCAGGGCCACTATGGCTACACCTTC.